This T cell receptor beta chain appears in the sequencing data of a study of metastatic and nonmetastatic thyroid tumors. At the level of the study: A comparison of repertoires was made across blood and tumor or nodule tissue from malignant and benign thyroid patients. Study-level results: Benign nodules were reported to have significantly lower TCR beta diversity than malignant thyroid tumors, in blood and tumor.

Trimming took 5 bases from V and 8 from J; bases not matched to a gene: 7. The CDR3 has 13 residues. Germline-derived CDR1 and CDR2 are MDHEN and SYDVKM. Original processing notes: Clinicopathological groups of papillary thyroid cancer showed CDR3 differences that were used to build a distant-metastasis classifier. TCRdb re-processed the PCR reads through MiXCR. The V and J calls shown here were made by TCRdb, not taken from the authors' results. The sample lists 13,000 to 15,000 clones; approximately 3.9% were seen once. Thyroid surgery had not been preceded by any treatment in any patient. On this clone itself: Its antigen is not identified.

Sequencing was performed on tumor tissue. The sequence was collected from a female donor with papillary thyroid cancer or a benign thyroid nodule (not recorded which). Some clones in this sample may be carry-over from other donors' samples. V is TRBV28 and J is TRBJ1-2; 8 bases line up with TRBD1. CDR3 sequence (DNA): TGTGCCAGCAGTCAGACAGGGGATAGAGGCTACACCTTC. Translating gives CASSQTGDRGYTF.